This TCR beta chain came from a study of cytomegalovirus exposure and HLA in healthy donors. This clone was seen a handful of times. CDR1 and CDR2 from the germline V gene are MNHNS and SASEGT. The CDR3 is 11 residues long. Trimming took 6 bases from V and 10 from J, leaving 13 bases between them. Vbeta (60) and Jbeta (13) primers were used in the PCR. Clones were sequenced by immunoSEQ multiplex PCR, and TCRdb holds only the in-frame ones, with some missing. The table has around 180,000 clones, 75% to 85% seen once; the top ten hold approximately 1.2%. V is TRBV6-1 and J is TRBJ2-7, with D perhaps matching TRBD2 (6 bases). Sample: PBMCs. This TCR was recovered from a girl aged 2 to 9 in good health and CMV-seropositive. The DNA of the CDR3 is TGTGCCAGCAGGGAGGGACGAGTTCAGTACTTC. Translation: CASREGRVQYF.